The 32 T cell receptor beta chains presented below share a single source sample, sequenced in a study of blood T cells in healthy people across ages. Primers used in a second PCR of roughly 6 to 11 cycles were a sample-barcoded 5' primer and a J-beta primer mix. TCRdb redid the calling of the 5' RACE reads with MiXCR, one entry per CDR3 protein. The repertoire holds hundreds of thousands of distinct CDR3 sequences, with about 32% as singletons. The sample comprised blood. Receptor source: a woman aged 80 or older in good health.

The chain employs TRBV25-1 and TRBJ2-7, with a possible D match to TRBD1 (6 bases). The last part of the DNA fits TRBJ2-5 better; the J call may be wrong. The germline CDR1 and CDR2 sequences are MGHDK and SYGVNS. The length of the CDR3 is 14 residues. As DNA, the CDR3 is TGTGCCAGCAGTGATCAGGGGCCCAGGGAGACCCAGTACTTC. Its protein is CASSDQGPRETQYF.

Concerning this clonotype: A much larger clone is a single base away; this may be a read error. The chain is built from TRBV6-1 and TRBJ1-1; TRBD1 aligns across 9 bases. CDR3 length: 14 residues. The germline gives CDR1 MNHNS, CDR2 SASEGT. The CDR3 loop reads CASCERTGARKAFF. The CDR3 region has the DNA TGTGCCAGCTGTGAAAGGACAGGGGCCCGAAAAGCTTTCTTT.

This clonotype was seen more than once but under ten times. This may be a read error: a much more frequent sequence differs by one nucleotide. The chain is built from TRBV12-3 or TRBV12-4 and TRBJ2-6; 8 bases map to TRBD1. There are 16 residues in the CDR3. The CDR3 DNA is TGTGCCAGCAGTTTACGGACAGGGCCAGGGGCCAACGTCCGGACTTTC. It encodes CASSLRTGPGANVRTF.

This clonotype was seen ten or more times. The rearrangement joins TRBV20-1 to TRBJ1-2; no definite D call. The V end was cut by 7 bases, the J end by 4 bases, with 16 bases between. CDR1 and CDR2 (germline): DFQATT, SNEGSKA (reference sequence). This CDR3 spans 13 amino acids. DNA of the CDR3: TGCAGTGTTCCACCGCGGGCAAGCTATGGCTACACCTTC. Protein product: CSVPPRASYGYTF.

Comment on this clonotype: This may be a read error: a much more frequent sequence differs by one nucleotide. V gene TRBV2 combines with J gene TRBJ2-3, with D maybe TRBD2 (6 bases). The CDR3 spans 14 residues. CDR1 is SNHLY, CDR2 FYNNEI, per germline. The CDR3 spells CAGSLLARTDTQYF. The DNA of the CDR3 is TGTGCCGGCAGTCTACTAGCTCGAACAGATACGCAGTATTTT.

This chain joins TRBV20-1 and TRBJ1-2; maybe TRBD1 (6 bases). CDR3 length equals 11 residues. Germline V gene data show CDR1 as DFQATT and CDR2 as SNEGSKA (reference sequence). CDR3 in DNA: TGCAGCATAGGGGGATACTATGGCTACACCTTC. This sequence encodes CSIGGYYGYTF.

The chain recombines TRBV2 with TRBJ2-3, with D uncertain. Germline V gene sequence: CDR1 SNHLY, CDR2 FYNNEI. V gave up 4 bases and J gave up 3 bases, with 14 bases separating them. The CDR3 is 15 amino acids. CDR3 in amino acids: CASSAVLSRTDTQYF. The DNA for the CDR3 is TGTGCCAGCAGTGCGGTCCTTAGTAGGACAGATACGCAGTATTTT.

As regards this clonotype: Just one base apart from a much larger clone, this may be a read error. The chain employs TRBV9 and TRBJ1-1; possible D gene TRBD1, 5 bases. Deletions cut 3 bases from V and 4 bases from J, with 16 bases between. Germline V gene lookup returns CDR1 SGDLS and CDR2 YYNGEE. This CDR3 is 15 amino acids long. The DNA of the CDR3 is TGTGCCAGCAGCGCTGCATTGGGGCTGAGCACTGAAGCTTTCTTT. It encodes CASSAALGLSTEAFF.

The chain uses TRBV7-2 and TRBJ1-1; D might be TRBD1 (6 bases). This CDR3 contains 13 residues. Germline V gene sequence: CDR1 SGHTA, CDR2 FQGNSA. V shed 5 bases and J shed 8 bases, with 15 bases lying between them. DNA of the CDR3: TGTGCCAGCAGCCCGACCGGACAGTACGAAGCTTTCTTT. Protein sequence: CASSPTGQYEAFF.

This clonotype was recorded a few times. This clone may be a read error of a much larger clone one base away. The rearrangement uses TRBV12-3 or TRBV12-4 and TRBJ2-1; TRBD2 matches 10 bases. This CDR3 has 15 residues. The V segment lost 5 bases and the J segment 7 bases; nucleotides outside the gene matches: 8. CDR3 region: CASSPPGLACNEQFF. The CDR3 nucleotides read TGTGCCAGCAGTCCCCCGGGACTAGCGTGTAATGAGCAGTTCTTC.

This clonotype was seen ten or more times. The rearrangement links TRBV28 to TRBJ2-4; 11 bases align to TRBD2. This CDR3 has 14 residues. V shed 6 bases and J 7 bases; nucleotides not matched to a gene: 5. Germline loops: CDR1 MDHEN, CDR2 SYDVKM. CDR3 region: CASSIAGGLNIQYF. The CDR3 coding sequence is TGTGCCAGCAGCATAGCGGGGGGGCTTAACATTCAGTACTTC.

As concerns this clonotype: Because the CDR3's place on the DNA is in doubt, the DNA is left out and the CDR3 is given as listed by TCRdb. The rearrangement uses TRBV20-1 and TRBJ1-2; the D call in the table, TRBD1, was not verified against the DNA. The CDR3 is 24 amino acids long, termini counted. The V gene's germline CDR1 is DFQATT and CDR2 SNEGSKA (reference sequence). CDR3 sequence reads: CSARDGSVYEQFFGPGTRLDGYTF.

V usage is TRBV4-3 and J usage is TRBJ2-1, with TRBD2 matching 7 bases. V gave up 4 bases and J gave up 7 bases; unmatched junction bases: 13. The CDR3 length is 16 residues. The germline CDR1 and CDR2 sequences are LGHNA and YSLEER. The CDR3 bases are TGCGCCAGCAGCCCCCAACTGGGGGGGGGACGGAATGAGCAGTTCTTC. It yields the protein CASSPQLGGGRNEQFF.

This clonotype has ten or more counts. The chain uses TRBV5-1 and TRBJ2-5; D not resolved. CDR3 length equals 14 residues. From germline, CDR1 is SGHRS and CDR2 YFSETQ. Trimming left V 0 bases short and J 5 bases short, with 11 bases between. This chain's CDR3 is CASSLEALGETQYF. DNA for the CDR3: TGCGCCAGCAGCTTGGAGGCGCTGGGGGAGACCCAGTACTTC.

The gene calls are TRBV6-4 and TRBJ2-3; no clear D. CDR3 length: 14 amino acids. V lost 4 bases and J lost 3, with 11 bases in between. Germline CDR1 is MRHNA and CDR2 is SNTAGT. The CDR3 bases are TGTGCCAGCAGTGTCCGTGGCTGGACAGATACGCAGTATTTT. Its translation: CASSVRGWTDTQYF.

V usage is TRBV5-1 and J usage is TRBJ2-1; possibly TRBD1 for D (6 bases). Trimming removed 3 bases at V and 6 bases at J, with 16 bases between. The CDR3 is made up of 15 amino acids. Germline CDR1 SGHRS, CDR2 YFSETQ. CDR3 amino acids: CASSWGQGTSNEQFF. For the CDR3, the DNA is TGCGCCAGCAGCTGGGGGCAGGGGACAAGCAATGAGCAGTTCTTC.

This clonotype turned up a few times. CDR3 in DNA: TGCAGTGCTAGATCGCTTAATCAGCCCCAGCATTTT. Residues: CSARSLNQPQHF. V usage is TRBV20-1 and J usage is TRBJ1-5; D is unclear. The CDR3 loop spans 12 amino acids. V was shortened by 2 bases and J by 4 bases, with 6 bases between the two germline ends. Germline V CDR1 and CDR2: DFQATT, SNEGSKA (reference sequence).

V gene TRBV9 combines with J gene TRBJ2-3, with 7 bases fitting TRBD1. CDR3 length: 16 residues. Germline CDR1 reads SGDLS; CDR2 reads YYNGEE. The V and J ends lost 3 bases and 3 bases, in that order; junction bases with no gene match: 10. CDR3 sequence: CASSALDRVATDTQYF. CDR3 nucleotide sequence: TGTGCCAGCAGCGCGCTCGACAGGGTAGCTACAGATACGCAGTATTTT.

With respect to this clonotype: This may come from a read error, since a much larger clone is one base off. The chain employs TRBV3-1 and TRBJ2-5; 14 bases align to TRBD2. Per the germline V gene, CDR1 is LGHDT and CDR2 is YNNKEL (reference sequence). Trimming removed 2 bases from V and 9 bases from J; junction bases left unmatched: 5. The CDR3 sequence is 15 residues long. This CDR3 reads CASSQWGLAGEAQYF. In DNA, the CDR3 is TGTGCCAGCAGCCAATGGGGACTAGCGGGGGAGGCCCAGTACTTC.

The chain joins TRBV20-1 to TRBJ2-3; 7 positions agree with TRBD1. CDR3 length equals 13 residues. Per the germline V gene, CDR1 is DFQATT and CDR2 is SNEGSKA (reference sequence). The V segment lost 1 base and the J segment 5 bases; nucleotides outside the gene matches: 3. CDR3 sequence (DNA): TGCAGTGCTAGAGTTCAGGGGGTAGATACGCAGTATTTT. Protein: CSARVQGVDTQYF.

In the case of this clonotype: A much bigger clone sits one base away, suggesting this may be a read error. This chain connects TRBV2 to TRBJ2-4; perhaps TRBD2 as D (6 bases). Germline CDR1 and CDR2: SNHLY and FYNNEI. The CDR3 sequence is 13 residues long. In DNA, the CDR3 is TGTGCCAGCGGGGGGTCTTCAGAAAACATTCGGTACTTC. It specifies CASGGSSENIRYF.

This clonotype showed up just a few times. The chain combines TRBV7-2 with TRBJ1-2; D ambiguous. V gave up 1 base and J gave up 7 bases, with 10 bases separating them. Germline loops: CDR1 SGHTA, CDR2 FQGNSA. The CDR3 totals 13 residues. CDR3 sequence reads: CASSLGPPAGYTF. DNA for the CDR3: TGTGCCAGCAGCTTAGGACCCCCCGCTGGCTACACCTTC.

CDR3 loop: CASSPDGVYGYTF. DNA for the CDR3: TGTGCCAGCAGCCCCGACGGAGTCTATGGCTACACCTTC. The chain employs TRBV3-1 and TRBJ1-2; D not resolved. This CDR3 spans 13 amino acids. The V end was cut by 4 bases, the J end by 4 bases, with 10 bases between. CDR1 is LGHDT and CDR2 is YNNKEL in the germline V gene (reference sequence).

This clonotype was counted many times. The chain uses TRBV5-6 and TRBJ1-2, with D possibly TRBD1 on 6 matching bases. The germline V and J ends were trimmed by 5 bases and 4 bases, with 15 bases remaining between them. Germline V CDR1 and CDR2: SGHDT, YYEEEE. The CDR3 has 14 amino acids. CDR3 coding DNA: TGTGCCAGCAGGTCACAGGGTGATCGCTATGGCTACACCTTC. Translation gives CASRSQGDRYGYTF.

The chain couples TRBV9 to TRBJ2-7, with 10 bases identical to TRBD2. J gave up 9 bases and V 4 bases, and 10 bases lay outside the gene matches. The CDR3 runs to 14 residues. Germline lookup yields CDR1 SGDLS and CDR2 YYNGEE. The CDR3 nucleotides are TGTGCCAGCAGCTCAACTCACTTAGCGGGGGGGCAGTACTTC. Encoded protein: CASSSTHLAGGQYF.

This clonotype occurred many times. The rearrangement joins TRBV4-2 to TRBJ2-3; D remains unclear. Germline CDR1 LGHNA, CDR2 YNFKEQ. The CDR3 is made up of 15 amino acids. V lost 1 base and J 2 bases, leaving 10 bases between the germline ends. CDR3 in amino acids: CASSQGPTITDTQYF. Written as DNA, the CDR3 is TGTGCCAGCAGCCAAGGACCGACCATCACAGATACGCAGTATTTT.

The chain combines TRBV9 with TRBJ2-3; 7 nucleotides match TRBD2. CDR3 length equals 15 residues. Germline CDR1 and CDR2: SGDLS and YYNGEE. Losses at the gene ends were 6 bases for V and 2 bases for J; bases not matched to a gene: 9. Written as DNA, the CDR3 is TGTGCCAGCACCACCGTCGGGGGGTACACAGATACGCAGTATTTT. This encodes CASTTVGGYTDTQYF. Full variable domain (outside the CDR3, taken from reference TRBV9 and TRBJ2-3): DSGVTQTPKHLITATGQRVTLRCSPRSGDLSVYWYQQSLDQGLQFLIQYYNGEERAKGNILERFSAQQFPDLHSELNLSSLELGDSALYFCASTTVGGYTDTQYFGPGTRLTVL.

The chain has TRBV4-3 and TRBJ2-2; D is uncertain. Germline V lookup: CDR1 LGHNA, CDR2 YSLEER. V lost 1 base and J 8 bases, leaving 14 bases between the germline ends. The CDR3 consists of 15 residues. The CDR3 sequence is CASSQALTIGGELFF. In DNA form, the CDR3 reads TGCGCCAGCAGCCAAGCATTGACAATTGGGGGGGAGCTGTTTTTT.

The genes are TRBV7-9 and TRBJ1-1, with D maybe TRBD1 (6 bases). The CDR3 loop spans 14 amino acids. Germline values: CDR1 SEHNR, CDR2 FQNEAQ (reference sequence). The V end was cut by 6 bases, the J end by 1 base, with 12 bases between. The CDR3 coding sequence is TGTGCCAGCAGTGACAGGTCCCAGAACACTGAAGCTTTCTTT. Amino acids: CASSDRSQNTEAFF.

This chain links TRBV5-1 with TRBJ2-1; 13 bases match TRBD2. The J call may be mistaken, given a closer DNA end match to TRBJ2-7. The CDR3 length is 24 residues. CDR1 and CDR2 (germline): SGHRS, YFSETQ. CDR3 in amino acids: CASSLGPRGRTSGGPVSSYNEQYF. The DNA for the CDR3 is TGCGCCAGCAGCTTGGGTCCGAGAGGCCGGACTAGCGGGGGCCCTGTAAGCTCCTACAATGAGCAGTACTTC.

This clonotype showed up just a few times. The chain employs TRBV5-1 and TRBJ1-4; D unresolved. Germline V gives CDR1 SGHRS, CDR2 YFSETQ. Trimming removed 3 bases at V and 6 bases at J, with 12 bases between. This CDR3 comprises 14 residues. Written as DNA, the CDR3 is TGCGCCAGCAGCTCTGGCAGAGATGATGAAAAACTGTTTTTT. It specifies CASSSGRDDEKLFF.

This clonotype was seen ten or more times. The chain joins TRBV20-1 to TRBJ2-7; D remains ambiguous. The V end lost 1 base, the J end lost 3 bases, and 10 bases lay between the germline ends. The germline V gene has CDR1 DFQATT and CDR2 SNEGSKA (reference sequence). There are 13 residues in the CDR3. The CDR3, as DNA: TGCAGTGCTAGAGGCAACAGCCTCTACGAGCAGTACTTC. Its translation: CSARGNSLYEQYF.